The present T cell receptor beta chain was sequenced within a study of shared clonotypes between healthy human individuals. Regarding the study as a whole: Apart from blood, nothing was sampled; tissue repertoires likely differ. Estimated richness was generally greater in naive than memory subsets. Limited genetic and exposure-history diversity came from having few donors.

Authors' analysis steps: ImmunoSEQ yielded junction-only sequences lacking quality scores, so filtering differed. The protocol was immunoSEQ multiplex PCR, while the TCRdb copy is restricted to in-frame clones and leaves out a portion. V and J calls and clone size follow that table, whereas D and trimming were derived from the DNA. The sample lists around 720,000 clones, around 73% occurring once. CDR1 and CDR2 (germline): SGDLS, YYNGEE. The V end was cut by 0 bases, the J end by 5 bases, with 19 bases between. The CDR3 has 17 amino acids. With regard to this clone: What it binds is not known.

This chain connects TRBV9 to TRBJ2-3; D gene ambiguous. The TCR sequence derives from a woman between 25 and 40 years old in good health. The sample consisted of memory CD4+ T cells sorted from blood. The sample's subset: CD45RA-negative fraction. The CDR3 sequence: CASSVELVVRAGDTQYF. The DNA for the CDR3 is TGTGCCAGCAGCGTAGAGCTCGTGGTAAGAGCAGGAGATACGCAGTATTTT.